This T cell receptor beta chain was documented in a study of CD8+ T cells in alopecia areata. cDNA reverse transcribed from extracted RNA served as the sequencing template. Clones were read by immunoSEQ multiplex PCR, and TCRdb kept only the in-frame ones, dropping some. The sample carries under 250,000 clones, more than 45% recorded once. The CDR3 is 13 amino acids. Germline V CDR1 and CDR2: MNHEY, SVGAGI. Trimming left V 4 bases short and J 2 bases short, with 8 bases between. This sequence originates from a human donor with alopecia areata. Sample: CD4+ T cells sorted from blood, taken at week 0. The chain combines TRBV6-5 with TRBJ1-1; D remains unclear. CDR3 coding DNA: TGTGCCAGCAGTTTCTCAGGAAACACTGAAGCTTTCTTT. Translating it yields CASSFSGNTEAFF.